This T cell receptor (beta chain) was recorded in a study of early T cells in non-severe SARS-CoV-2 infection listed by TCRdb under 2021. At the level of the whole study: Because TCR sequencing relied on bulk RNA taken from unsorted whole blood, pairing of alpha and beta chains was not possible. General findings and caveats noted by the study authors: VDJdb matching was skewed toward anti-spike CD8 responses, so virus-specific expansions were likely underestimated and private and CD4 specificities were missed.

The protocol used for the library was 5' RACE. The instrument given in TCRdb is NextSeq 500. Unique molecular identifiers were attached to individual cDNA molecules in the TCR library protocol so that sequencing error and PCR bias could be corrected. Sequencing covered both TCR alpha and beta chains, and within each sample the abundances of alpha and beta sequences were tightly co-correlated. The authors' pipeline ran thus. Decombinator V4 was used to annotate the V gene, J gene and CDR3 of the TCR sequences. Expanded TCRs were defined as changing significantly between any two time points under a Poisson model with p below 0.0001. TCR abundances were normalised to the total number of TCRs sequenced in each sample and reported as counts per million. TRAV1-2 paired with TRAJ12, TRAJ20 or TRAJ33 defined MAIT TCRs, while TRAV10 paired with TRAJ18 defined iNKT TCRs. A search of VDJdb, accessed on 1 November 2021, was run for TCRs annotated to CMV, EBV and SARS-CoV-2, with TCRs annotated for multiple antigens excluded. The public reads were run again by TCRdb, first through fastp at Q25 and then through MiXCR, and only productive beta chains were kept. Each CDR3 protein appears once, grouped with its most common genes and DNA. These V and J calls derive from TCRdb rather than the authors' analysis. This sample lists about 64,000 distinct CDR3 sequences; around 11% were detected once. In total, the top ten clones hold 2.9% of the sample.

V is trimmed back by 5 bases and J by 2 bases, and the junction contains 5 bases that no gene match accounts for. CDR1 and CDR2 (MNHEY, SVGEGT) derive from the germline V gene. From its cysteine to its phenylalanine, the CDR3 spans 15 amino acids. The only DNA kept is the CDR3, 45 bases in frame from the first base. A case-control design nested within a healthcare worker cohort in London, UK, was used, with weekly nasopharyngeal swab PCR tests and blood sampling performed. Healthcare workers were recruited between 23 and 31 March 2020, during the week of the UK lockdown, and were followed weekly for up to about 15 weeks. Regarding this clonotype: Its specific antigen is unknown. No base quality values were provided; no much bigger clone lies one nucleotide off.

Sample: whole blood, taken at baseline. The sequence was obtained from an adult who was a healthcare worker with PCR-confirmed SARS-CoV-2 infection or an uninfected control (not recorded which). The rearrangement joined TRBV6-2 or TRBV6-3 to TRBJ2-7; 11 central nucleotides agree with TRBD2. CDR3 sequence: CASSPASGGTYEQYF. The nucleotides read TGTGCCAGCAGTCCCGCTAGCGGGGGGACCTACGAGCAGTACTTC.